Listed here is a single TCR beta chain. Germline lookup yields CDR1 SGHTA and CDR2 FQGNSA. The CDR3 runs to 15 residues. V trimming: 5 bases; J trimming: 1 base; junction bases outside the gene matches: 6. This sample is drawn from a study of cytotoxic CD8 clonotypes in ibrutinib-treated CLL. Generated by immunoSEQ multiplex PCR, the TCRdb table keeps only in-frame clones and is missing some. The table records 75,000 to 90,000 clones, less than 85% of them present only once. This sequence joins TRBV7-2 and TRBJ2-3; 7 bases align to TRBD1. The sequence came from a human donor with chronic lymphocytic leukemia. The sample here was PBMCs, taken after 24 months of ibrutinib treatment. The DNA of the CDR3 is TGTGCCAGCAGCACTACAGGGGTAGGCACAGATACGCAGTATTTT. Amino acid sequence: CASSTTGVGTDTQYF.